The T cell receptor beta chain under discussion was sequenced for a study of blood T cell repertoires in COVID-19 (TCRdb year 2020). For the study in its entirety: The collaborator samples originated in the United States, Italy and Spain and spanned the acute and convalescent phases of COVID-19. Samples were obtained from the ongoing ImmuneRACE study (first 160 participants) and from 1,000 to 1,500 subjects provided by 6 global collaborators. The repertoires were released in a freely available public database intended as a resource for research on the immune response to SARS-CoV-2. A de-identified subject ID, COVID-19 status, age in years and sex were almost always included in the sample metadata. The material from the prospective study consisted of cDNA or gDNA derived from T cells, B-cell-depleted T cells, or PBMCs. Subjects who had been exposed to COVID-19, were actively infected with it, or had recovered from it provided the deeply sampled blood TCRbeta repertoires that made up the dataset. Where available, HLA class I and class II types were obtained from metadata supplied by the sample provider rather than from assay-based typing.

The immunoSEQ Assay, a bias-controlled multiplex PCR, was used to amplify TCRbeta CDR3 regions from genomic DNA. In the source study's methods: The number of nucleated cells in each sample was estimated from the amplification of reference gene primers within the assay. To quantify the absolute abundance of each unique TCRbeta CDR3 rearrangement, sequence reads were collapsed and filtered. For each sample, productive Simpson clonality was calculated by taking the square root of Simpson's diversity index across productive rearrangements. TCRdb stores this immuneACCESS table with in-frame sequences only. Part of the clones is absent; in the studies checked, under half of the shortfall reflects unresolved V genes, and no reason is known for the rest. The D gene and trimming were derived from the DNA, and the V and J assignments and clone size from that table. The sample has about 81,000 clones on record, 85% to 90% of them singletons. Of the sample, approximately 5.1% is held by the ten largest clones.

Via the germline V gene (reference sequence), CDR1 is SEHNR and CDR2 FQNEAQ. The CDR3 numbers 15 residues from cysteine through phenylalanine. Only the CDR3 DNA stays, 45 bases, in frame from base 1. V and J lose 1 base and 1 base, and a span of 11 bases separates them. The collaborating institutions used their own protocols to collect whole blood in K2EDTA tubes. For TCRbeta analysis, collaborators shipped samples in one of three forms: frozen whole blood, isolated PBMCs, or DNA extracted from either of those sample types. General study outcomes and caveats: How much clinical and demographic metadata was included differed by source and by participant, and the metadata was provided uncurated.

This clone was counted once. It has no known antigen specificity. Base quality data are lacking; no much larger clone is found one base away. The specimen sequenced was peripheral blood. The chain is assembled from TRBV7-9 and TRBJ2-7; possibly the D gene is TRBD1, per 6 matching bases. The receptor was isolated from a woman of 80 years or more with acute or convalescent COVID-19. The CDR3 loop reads CASSLDGQRSYEQYF. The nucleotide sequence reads TGTGCCAGCAGCTTAGATGGACAGAGATCCTACGAGCAGTACTTC.